This TCR beta chain came from a study of blood T cell repertoires in COVID-19. As for the study in general: COVID-19 samples collected from the United States, Italy and Spain covered acute and convalescent phases. Sources were T cells, B-cell-depleted T cells, or PBMCs; the material itself was cDNA or gDNA.

CDR1 MNHNY and CDR2 SVGAGI come from the germline V gene (reference sequence). The CDR3 contains 14 residues. V lost 5 bases to trimming and J lost 10 bases, with 18 bases between them. Original methodology: Cell counts per sample came from amplifying reference gene primers. Here immunoSEQ multiplex PCR was the method, and the copy in TCRdb shows in-frame clones only, minus some. V, J and clone size are taken as reported in that table, and D and trimming were inferred from the DNA itself. The sample has under 300,000 clones; 70% to 75% are singletons. This clonotype originated in a woman of 80 years or more with acute or convalescent COVID-19. The sample consisted of peripheral blood. The rearrangement links TRBV6-6 to TRBJ2-1, with no clear D. The CDR3 region has the DNA TGTGCCAGCAGTACTGGGCAGTTACCCGGCGAGCAGTTCTTC. This codes for CASSTGQLPGEQFF.